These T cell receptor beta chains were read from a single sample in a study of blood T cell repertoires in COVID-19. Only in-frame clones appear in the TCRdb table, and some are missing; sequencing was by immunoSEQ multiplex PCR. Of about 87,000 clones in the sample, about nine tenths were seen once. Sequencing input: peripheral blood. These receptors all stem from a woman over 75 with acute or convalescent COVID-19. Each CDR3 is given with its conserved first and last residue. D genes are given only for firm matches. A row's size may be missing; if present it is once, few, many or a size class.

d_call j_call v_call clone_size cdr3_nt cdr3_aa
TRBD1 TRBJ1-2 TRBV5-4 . TGTGCCAGCAAATATCAGGGGGATGGATGGTATGGCTACACCTTC CASKYQGDGWYGYTF
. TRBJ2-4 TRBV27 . TGTGCCAGCAGTACCCGATCCGAACTGGTTTTCAACATTCAGTACTTC CASSTRSELVFNIQYF
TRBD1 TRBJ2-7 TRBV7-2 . TGTGCCAGCAGCTTACGGGACAGGGGGCCGGAGCAGTACTTC CASSLRDRGPEQYF
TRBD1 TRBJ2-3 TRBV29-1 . TGCAGCGTTGAGACAGGGACAGATACGCAGTATTTT CSVETGTDTQYF
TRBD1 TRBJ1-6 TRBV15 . TGTGCCACCTCAGGGGGCTATAATTCACCCCTCCACTTT CATSGGYNSPLHF
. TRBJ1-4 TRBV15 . TGTGCCACCAGCAGAGAGTGGCGGGGAAATGAAAAACTGTTTTTT CATSREWRGNEKLFF
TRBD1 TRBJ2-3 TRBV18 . TGTGCCAGCTCACCACTCGGGGACAGGGGGACAGATACGCAGTATTTT CASSPLGDRGTDTQYF
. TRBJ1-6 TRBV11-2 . TGTGCCAGCAGCTTAATGGTGGAATTGAGAGGGAATTCACCCCTCCACTTT CASSLMVELRGNSPLHF
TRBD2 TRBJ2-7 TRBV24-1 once TGTGCCACCAGTGATTCGGGACTAATCCGCGAGCAGTACTTC CATSDSGLIREQYF
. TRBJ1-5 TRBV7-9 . TGTGCCAGCAGCTTAGCCACGGGACAATGGGGCAATCAGCCCCAGCATTTT CASSLATGQWGNQPQHF
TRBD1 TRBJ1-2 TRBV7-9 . TGTGCCAGCAGCCCGGACAGGGGGAGTGGAGGCTACACCTTC CASSPDRGSGGYTF
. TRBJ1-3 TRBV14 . TGTGCCAGCAGCCAACCTCTCGGGCGGGGGGCAACTGGAAACACCATATATTTT CASSQPLGRGATGNTIYF
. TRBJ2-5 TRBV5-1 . TGCGCCAGCAGCTTGGCGCTAGCGATCCAAGAGACCCAGTACTTC CASSLALAIQETQYF
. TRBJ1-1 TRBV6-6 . TGTGCCAGCAGTTTACCGGGAGACTTAAGTGGTGAAGCTTTCTTT CASSLPGDLSGEAFF
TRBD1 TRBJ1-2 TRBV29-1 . TGCAGCGTTTACCCCCCCATCGACAGGGGAAACTATGGCTACACCTTC CSVYPPIDRGNYGYTF
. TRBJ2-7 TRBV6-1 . TGTGCCAGCAGTGAAGCCTGGGCAGGAGGGTCCGAGCAGTACTTC CASSEAWAGGSEQYF
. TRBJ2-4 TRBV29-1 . TGCAGCGTTGTGGTTGGGGGGTTCGTAGAAAACATTCAGTACTTC CSVVVGGFVENIQYF
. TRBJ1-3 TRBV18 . TGTGCCAGCTCACCCCAGGGGTCCTCTGGAAACACCATATATTTT CASSPQGSSGNTIYF
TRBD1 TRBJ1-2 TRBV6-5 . TGTGCCACCCTAGAAGGGACAGGAAACCTCTATGGCTACACCTTC CATLEGTGNLYGYTF
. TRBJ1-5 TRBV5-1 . TGCGCCAGCAGCTTGGCCGGGGGACAGCCCCAGCATTTT CASSLAGGQPQHF
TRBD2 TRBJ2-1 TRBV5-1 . TGCGCCAGCAACCAAGGCGTAGCGGGGGTTCTTGAGCAGTTCTTC CASNQGVAGVLEQFF
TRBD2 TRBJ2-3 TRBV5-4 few TGTGCCAGCAGCTTGACTAGCGGAGCAGATACGCAGTATTTT CASSLTSGADTQYF
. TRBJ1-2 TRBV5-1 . TGCGCCAGCAGCTTGGAAACAGGACCTGTAGGCTACACCTTC CASSLETGPVGYTF
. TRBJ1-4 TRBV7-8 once TGTGCCAGCAGCCCCCTAGACAGAAATGAAAAACTGTTTTTT CASSPLDRNEKLFF
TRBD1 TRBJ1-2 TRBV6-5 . TGTGCCAGCAGAACCACGGGACAGGGCGGTAATGGCTACACCTTC CASRTTGQGGNGYTF
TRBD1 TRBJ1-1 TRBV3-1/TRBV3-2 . TGTGCCAGCAGTGGGGGACAGTTGAACACTGAAGCTTTCTTT CASSGGQLNTEAFF
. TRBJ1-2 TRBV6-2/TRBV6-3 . TGTGCCAGCAGTCAAGGACAGCCATATGGCTACACCTTC CASSQGQPYGYTF
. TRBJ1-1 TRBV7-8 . TGTGCCAGCAGCTTAGTTACAGGCTACACTGAAGCTTTCTTT CASSLVTGYTEAFF
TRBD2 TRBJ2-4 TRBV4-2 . TGTGCCAGCAGCCAAGATCCTAGCGGGGGGCAGCCAGCCAAAAACATTCAGTACTTC CASSQDPSGGQPAKNIQYF
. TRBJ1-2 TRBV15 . TGTGCCACCAGCAGAGAAAGCGACAGAAACTATGGCTACACCTTC CATSRESDRNYGYTF
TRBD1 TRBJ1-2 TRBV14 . TGTGCCAGCAGCCGAGACAGGGTCGGAGGCTACACCTTC CASSRDRVGGYTF
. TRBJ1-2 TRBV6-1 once TGTGCCAGCAGTGAAAGGGCAGGGAATAACTATGGCTACACCTTC CASSERAGNNYGYTF
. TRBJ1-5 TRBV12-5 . TGTGCTAGTGGTTTGGTAATGACAAATAGCAATCAGCCCCAGCATTTT CASGLVMTNSNQPQHF
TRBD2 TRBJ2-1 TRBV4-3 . TGCGCCAGCAGCCCCGGGGGACTAGCGGGGGGTGTGAGGTACAATGAGCAGTTCTTC CASSPGGLAGGVRYNEQFF
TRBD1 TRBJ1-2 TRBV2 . TGTGCCAGCAGCGCCGGGACAGGGGGATATGGCTACACCTTC CASSAGTGGYGYTF
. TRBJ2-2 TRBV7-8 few TGTGCCAGCAGCTCAGGGGTTGGCACCGGGGAGCTGTTTTTT CASSSGVGTGELFF
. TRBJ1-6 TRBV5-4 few TGTGCCAGCAGCTTGTCCGGACAAGCTTCGAATTCACCCCTCCACTTT CASSLSGQASNSPLHF
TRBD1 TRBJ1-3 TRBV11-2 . TGTGCCAGCAGCTCGCAACAGGGGTGGAACACCATATATTTT CASSSQQGWNTIYF
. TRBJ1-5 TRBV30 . TGTGCCTATACCAGCAGCGCCATTAGCAATCAGCCCCAGCATTTT CAYTSSAISNQPQHF
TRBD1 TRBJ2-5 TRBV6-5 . TGTGCCAGCAGGAAGGGGGCAGGTATGGGGGAGACCCAGTACTTC CASRKGAGMGETQYF
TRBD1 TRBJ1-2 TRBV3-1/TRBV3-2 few TGTGCCAGCAGCGACAGGGGTATAAACTATGGCTACACCTTC CASSDRGINYGYTF
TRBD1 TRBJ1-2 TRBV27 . TGTGCCAGCAGTTCCTTTAGAGCAGGGGGAAGGGGCTACACCTTC CASSSFRAGGRGYTF
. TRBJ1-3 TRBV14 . TGTGCCAGCAGCCAAGATGTGAGGGCCTCTGGAAACACCATATATTTT CASSQDVRASGNTIYF
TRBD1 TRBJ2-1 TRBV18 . TGTGCCAGCTCACGGGACAGGGGGGCTCATGAGCAGTTCTTC CASSRDRGAHEQFF
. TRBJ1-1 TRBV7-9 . TGTGCCAGCAGCTTAGACAGGGAAAACACTGAAGCTTTCTTT CASSLDRENTEAFF
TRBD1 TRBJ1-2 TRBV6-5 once TGTGCCAGCCGGGTCAGGGGGCTAAGCAACTATGGCTACACCTTC CASRVRGLSNYGYTF
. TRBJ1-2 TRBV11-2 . TGTGCCAGCAGCTCCGGGGGGGCACAGGCGACTAGAGGCTACACCTTC CASSSGGAQATRGYTF
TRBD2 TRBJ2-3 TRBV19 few TGTGCCAGTAGTATAGGCGCTAGCGGGGGGATAAGCACAGATACGCAGTATTTT CASSIGASGGISTDTQYF
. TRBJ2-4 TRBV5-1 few TGCGCCAGCAGCGCGGAGGAGGCGGCCAAAAACATTCAGTACTTC CASSAEEAAKNIQYF